Detailed here is one T cell receptor (beta chain). Antigen specificity is unknown. This record comes from a study of cytomegalovirus exposure and HLA in healthy donors. The CDR3 totals 16 residues. Germline loops: CDR1 MNHEY, CDR2 SVGAGI. Trimming pared 4 bases from V and 3 bases from J, leaving 16 bases between. When sampled, the donors appeared nominally healthy, though they likely had unrecorded immune exposures. PCR amplification relied on 60 Vbeta primers (plus 13 Jbeta primers). The data were produced by immunoSEQ multiplex PCR, yet TCRdb's version contains in-frame clones alone and is incomplete. The sample yields fewer than 250,000 clones, roughly 84% seen once. Study-wide results and caveats: The authors considered a cluster of highly shared sequence variants likely to be a sequencing artifact.

This sequence originates from a boy aged 2 to 10 in good health and CMV-seronegative. The source material was PBMCs. This chain uses TRBV6-5 with TRBJ1-5, with TRBD1 as a possible D gene (6 bases). The CDR3: CASSWEGRGINQPQHF. CDR3 coding DNA: TGTGCCAGCAGTTGGGAAGGCAGGGGAATCAATCAGCCCCAGCATTTT.